This entry lists 17 T cell receptor beta chains sequenced from one sample in a study of cytomegalovirus exposure and HLA in healthy donors. Sequencing used immunoSEQ multiplex PCR; TCRdb keeps in-frame clones, though not all of them. This sample has 150,000 to 200,000 clones, with approximately 89% found just once. The sample taken for sequencing was PBMCs. Receptors originate from a woman between 18 and 29 years old in good health and CMV-seropositive.

This sequence joins TRBV19 and TRBJ1-1; no clear D gene. CDR3 size: 14 residues. Trimming pared 7 bases from V and 5 bases from J, leaving 17 bases between. Germline V gene sequence: CDR1 LNHDA, CDR2 SQIVND (reference sequence). In DNA form, the CDR3 reads TGTGCCAGTAACGGCAGAGAGCCGCGGACTGAAGCTTTCTTT. Protein product: CASNGREPRTEAFF.

The rearrangement uses TRBV27 and TRBJ1-2, with a weak D call TRBD1 (6 bases). Germline values: CDR1 MNHEY, CDR2 SMNVEV (reference sequence). Trimming removed 6 bases from V and 0 bases from J, with 14 bases in between. The CDR3 length is 15 residues. The DNA for the CDR3 is TGTGCCAGCAGACCTGAGGACAGACCTAACTATGGCTACACCTTC. Protein product: CASRPEDRPNYGYTF.

This chain links TRBV5-5 with TRBJ1-5, with 7 bases identical to TRBD1. V shed 3 bases, J shed 4 bases, and the junction held 10 bases outside the gene matches. Germline V gene data show CDR1 as SGHKS and CDR2 as YYEKEE (reference sequence). The CDR3 spans 16 residues. This chain's CDR3 is CASSSVRDSKNQPQHF. Here the CDR3 DNA reads TGTGCCAGCAGCTCGGTCCGGGACAGCAAGAATCAGCCCCAGCATTTT.

The rearrangement joins TRBV7-6 to TRBJ1-3, with 10 bases identical to TRBD1. The CDR3 consists of 20 residues. Germline assignment: CDR1 SGHVS and CDR2 FNYEAQ. V gave up 2 bases and J gave up 0 bases; unmatched junction bases: 13. CDR3 residues: CASSLIPGQGTRVSGNTIYF. CDR3 DNA sequence: TGTGCCAGCAGCTTAATTCCGGGACAGGGGACACGAGTCTCTGGAAACACCATATATTTT. Looking up the rest from reference TRBV7-6 and TRBJ1-3 gives the full variable domain: GAGVSQSPRYKVTKRGQDVALRCDPISGHVSLYWYRQALGQGPEFLTYFNYEAQQDKSGLPNDRFSAERPEGSISTLTIQRTEQRDSAMYRCASSLIPGQGTRVSGNTIYFGEGSWLTVV.

The genes are TRBV11-3 and TRBJ2-1, with a tentative D call TRBD2 (5 bases). The CDR3 spans 13 residues. From germline, CDR1 is SGHNT and CDR2 YENEEA. V lost 0 bases and J 7 bases, leaving 7 bases between the germline ends. The CDR3 spells CASSLEGRNEQFF. For the CDR3, the DNA is TGTGCCAGCAGCTTAGAAGGGAGAAATGAGCAGTTCTTC. The full variable domain, its missing parts supplied by reference TRBV11-3 and TRBJ2-1, is EAGVVQSPRYKIIEKKQPVAFWCNPISGHNTLYWYLQNLGQGPELLIRYENEEAVDDSQLPKDRFSAERLKGVDSTLKIQPAELGDSAVYLCASSLEGRNEQFFGPGTRLTVL.

The J gene is TRBJ1-2, the V gene TRBV2; TRBD1 is a possible D gene (5 bases). Trimming removed 6 bases at V and 5 bases at J, with 10 bases between. Germline CDR1 SNHLY, CDR2 FYNNEI. The CDR3 extends over 12 amino acids. The CDR3 DNA follows: TGTGCCAGCAGAACGGACATATATGGCTACACCTTC. It translates to CASRTDIYGYTF.

The J gene is TRBJ1-1, the V gene TRBV19, with TRBD1 identical over 9 bases. The CDR3 totals 15 residues. Trimming removed 2 bases from V and 5 bases from J; junction bases left unmatched: 6. Germline CDR1 LNHDA, CDR2 SQIVND (reference sequence). The CDR3 region is CASSIRGQGDTEAFF. CDR3 bases: TGTGCCAGTAGTATACGGGGACAGGGAGATACTGAAGCTTTCTTT.

The genes are TRBV29-1 and TRBJ2-1; 9 bases match TRBD1. J was trimmed by 7 bases and V by 7 bases; bases with no gene match: 5. CDR1 and CDR2 from the germline V gene are SQVTM and ANQGSEA. CDR3 size: 12 residues. The CDR3 DNA reads TGCAGCGGGGACAGGGTCGGGAATGAGCAGTTCTTC. Translated: CSGDRVGNEQFF.

J is TRBJ2-1 and V is TRBV5-1; a possible D gene is TRBD2 (5 bases). The CDR3 runs 14 residues. The V end lost 1 base, the J end lost 2 bases, and 7 bases lay between the germline ends. CDR1 is SGHRS and CDR2 is YFSETQ in the germline V gene. The CDR3 spells CASSLSGTYNEQFF. In DNA form, the CDR3 reads TGCGCCAGCAGCTTGAGCGGAACCTACAATGAGCAGTTCTTC.

The chain uses TRBV9 and TRBJ1-3; the D is unclear. Trimming took 4 bases from V and 0 from J, leaving 5 bases between them. The length of the CDR3 is 13 residues. The germline V gene has CDR1 SGDLS and CDR2 YYNGEE. The CDR3 coding sequence is TGTGCCAGCAGCCCCAGCTCTGGAAACACCATATATTTT. Its protein product is CASSPSSGNTIYF.

The rearrangement uses TRBV5-1 and TRBJ1-3; tentative D call: TRBD1 (6 bases). V shed 4 bases and J shed 2 bases, with 13 bases lying between them. There are 15 residues in the CDR3. Germline-derived CDR1 and CDR2 are SGHRS and YFSETQ. CDR3 DNA: TGCGCCAGCAGCCTGGCTCAGGGGACTGGAAACACCATATATTTT. Encoded protein: CASSLAQGTGNTIYF.

This chain links TRBV6-5 with TRBJ1-2, with TRBD1 identical over 8 bases. The CDR3 covers 14 residues. V trimming: 2 bases; J trimming: 7 bases; junction bases outside the gene matches: 6. From germline, CDR1 is MNHEY and CDR2 SVGAGI. In nucleotides, the CDR3 is TGTGCCAGCAGTTACGCGGACAGGGTTGGTGGCTACACCTTC. Encoded protein: CASSYADRVGGYTF.

V and J are TRBV14 and TRBJ1-5; 12 bases match TRBD1. J lost 4 bases, V lost 0 bases, and 16 bases had no gene match. CDR3 length: 21 amino acids. CDR1 is SGHDN, CDR2 FVKESK, per germline. This chain's CDR3 is CASSQDSTSTRDRGRNQPQHF. The CDR3 DNA reads TGTGCCAGCAGCCAAGACAGTACGAGTACGAGGGACAGGGGGCGAAATCAGCCCCAGCATTTT.

This sequence joins TRBV5-1 and TRBJ2-7; a possible D gene is TRBD1 (5 bases). Trimming left V 1 base short and J 2 bases short, with 7 bases between. Germline values: CDR1 SGHRS, CDR2 YFSETQ. The CDR3 length is 13 residues. The CDR3 coding sequence is TGCGCCAGCAGCTTGTTAGGGGCCTACGAGCAGTACTTC. It yields the protein CASSLLGAYEQYF.

The rearrangement links TRBV10-3 to TRBJ2-7, with D perhaps TRBD2 (5 bases). The V end lost 4 bases, the J end lost 1 base, and 5 bases lay between the germline ends. Germline lookup yields CDR1 ENHRY and CDR2 SYGVKD. CDR3 length: 12 amino acids. The CDR3 loop reads CAISGTSYEQYF. CDR3 bases: TGTGCCATCAGTGGGACTTCCTACGAGCAGTACTTC.

The chain employs TRBV6-1 and TRBJ2-7; possible D gene TRBD2, 6 bases. V was pared by 4 bases and J by 3 bases, with 13 bases between. CDR1 and CDR2 (germline): MNHNS, SASEGT. The CDR3 runs 14 residues. The CDR3 here is CASSVRGESYEQYF. The CDR3 DNA is TGTGCCAGCAGTGTGCGGGGAGAAAGCTACGAGCAGTACTTC.

V gene TRBV6-1 combines with J gene TRBJ2-3; tentatively, D is TRBD2 (6 bases). This CDR3 comprises 14 residues. Germline V gives CDR1 MNHNS, CDR2 SASEGT. V shed 3 bases and J shed 2 bases, with 9 bases lying between them. CDR3 region: CASSEQRATDTQYF. CDR3 bases: TGTGCCAGCAGTGAGCAGCGGGCCACAGATACGCAGTATTTT.